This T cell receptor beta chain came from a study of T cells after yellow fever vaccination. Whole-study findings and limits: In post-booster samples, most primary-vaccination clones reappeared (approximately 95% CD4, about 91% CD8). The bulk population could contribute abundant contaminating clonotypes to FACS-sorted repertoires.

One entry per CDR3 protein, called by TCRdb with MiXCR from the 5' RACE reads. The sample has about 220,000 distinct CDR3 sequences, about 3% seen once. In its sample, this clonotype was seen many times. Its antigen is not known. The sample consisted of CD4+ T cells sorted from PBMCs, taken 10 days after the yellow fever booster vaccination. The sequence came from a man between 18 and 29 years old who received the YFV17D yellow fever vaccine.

CDR3 loop: CASSSGQGRRSDTQYF. Here the CDR3 DNA reads TGTGCCAGCAGCTCGGGACAGGGAAGACGGTCAGATACGCAGTATTTT. The chain has TRBV7-6 and TRBJ2-3; 9 positions match TRBD1. Germline-derived CDR1 and CDR2 are SGHVS and FNYEAQ. V dropped 4 bases and J dropped 4; count of bases not matched to a gene: 9. The CDR3 has 16 amino acids. The variable domain in full, with the rest retrieved from reference TRBV7-6 and TRBJ2-3, is GAGVSQSPRYKVTKRGQDVALRCDPISGHVSLYWYRQALGQGPEFLTYFNYEAQQDKSGLPNDRFSAERPEGSISTLTIQRTEQRDSAMYRCASSSGQGRRSDTQYFGPGTRLTVL.